One sample yielded the 18 T cell receptor beta chains listed below, sequenced in a study of blood T cell repertoires in COVID-19. TCRdb's table, derived via immunoSEQ multiplex PCR, lists solely in-frame clones and lacks some. The sample has 200,000 to 300,000 clones, about 83% seen once. Sequencing was done on a sample of PBMCs or T cells enriched from blood (not recorded which). The receptors stem from a woman aged 40-49 years who had been exposed to COVID-19.

V gene TRBV7-2 combines with J gene TRBJ1-3, with TRBD1 matching 9 bases. The CDR3 extends over 15 amino acids. With V trimmed by 5 bases and J by 4 bases, 6 bases remained unmatched. The germline V gene has CDR1 SGHTA and CDR2 FQGNSA. The CDR3 coding sequence is TGTGCCAGCAGCCCTACAGGGGGCGCGGGAAACACCATATATTTT. Amino acids: CASSPTGGAGNTIYF.

This rearrangement joins TRBV12-3 or TRBV12-4 to TRBJ2-1; no clear D. Trimming shortened V by 5 bases and J by 14 bases, and 16 bases separated the two germline ends. The CDR3 is 12 amino acids. The CDR3, as DNA: TGTGCCAGCAGTCTACCCTATAGTAATGAGTTCTTC. Amino acid sequence: CASSLPYSNEFF.

The chain joins TRBV7-2 to TRBJ1-2; a weak D match, TRBD1 (5 bases). The length of the CDR3 is 17 residues. CDR1 is SGHTA and CDR2 is FQGNSA in the germline V gene. With 2 bases removed from V and 7 bases from J, the gap between germline ends came to 23 bases. CDR3 loop: CASSLLAGISNQGGYTF. DNA of the CDR3: TGTGCCAGCAGCTTACTGGCAGGGATATCGAACCAGGGTGGCTACACCTTC.

As to this clone: The missing conserved phenylalanine or tryptophan at the end of this CDR3 makes a read error likely. No DNA is shown, since the ends of the CDR3 on it are uncertain; the CDR3 is the one TCRdb lists. V gene TRBV18 combines with J gene TRBJ1-1; whether TRBD1, the table's D call, matches the DNA was not checked. The CDR3 spans 13 residues, counting both ends. CDR1 KGHSH and CDR2 LQKENI come from the germline V gene. CDR3 region: CASSPPGQKGLLV.

This clone was counted a single time. This chain uses TRBV4-1 with TRBJ2-7; possibly TRBD2 for D (7 bases). Germline V gene data show CDR1 as MGHRA and CDR2 as YSYEKL. Trimming left V 0 bases short and J 4 bases short, with 22 bases between. The CDR3 covers 18 residues. The CDR3 here is CASSQDKAQGLYLYEQYF. As DNA, the CDR3 is TGCGCCAGCAGCCAAGATAAGGCACAGGGACTATATCTTTACGAGCAGTACTTC.

This clone is a singleton in its sample. This chain connects TRBV5-6 to TRBJ1-2; 9 nucleotides agree with TRBD1. Per germline, CDR1 SGHDT and CDR2 YYEEEE. The V segment lost 4 bases and the J segment 4 bases; nucleotides outside the gene matches: 14. The CDR3 length is 17 residues. CDR3 nucleotides: TGTGCCAGCAGCCTGGGCCACACAGGGGGCGGAGGCTATGGCTACACCTTC. This translates into CASSLGHTGGGGYGYTF. Filled out from reference TRBV5-6 and TRBJ1-2, the complete variable domain reads DAGVTQSPTHLIKTRGQQVTLRCSPKSGHDTVSWYQQALGQGPQFIFQYYEEEERQRGNFPDRFSGHQFPNYSSELNVNALLLGDSALYLCASSLGHTGGGGYGYTFGSGTRLTVV.

This clone occurred a few times. The chain's CDR3 is CAYERAFGTQYF. The DNA of the CDR3 is TGTGCCTATGAGCGGGCGTTTGGGACCCAGTACTTC. The rearrangement uses TRBV30 and TRBJ2-5; maybe TRBD2 (6 bases). CDR1 GTSNPN and CDR2 SVGIG come from the germline V gene (reference sequence). There are 12 residues in the CDR3. V was shortened by 7 bases and J by 7 bases, with 16 bases between the two germline ends.

The V gene is TRBV3-1 (or the pseudogene TRBV3-2), the J gene TRBJ1-2; D possibly corresponds to TRBD1 (6 bases). The CDR3 is 14 residues long. Germline assignment: CDR1 LGHDT and CDR2 YNNKEL (reference sequence). V gave up 0 bases and J gave up 8 bases, with 13 bases separating them. For the CDR3, the DNA is TGTGCCAGCAGCCAAGAAGGGACACAAGGAGGCTACACCTTC. Encoded protein: CASSQEGTQGGYTF.

V gene TRBV7-2 combines with J gene TRBJ1-5; 7 positions match TRBD1. Germline trimming cut 5 bases from V and 1 base from J; bases unmatched to any gene: 2. Germline lookup yields CDR1 SGHTA and CDR2 FQGNSA. CDR3 size: 14 residues. The CDR3 bases are TGTGCCAGCAGCATACAGGGGAGCAATCAGCCCCAGCATTTT. The encoded protein is CASSIQGSNQPQHF.

The chain carries TRBV19 and TRBJ1-4; D gene ambiguous. The ends were cut back, 3 bases at V and 7 bases at J, with 12 bases in the middle. Per germline, CDR1 LNHDA and CDR2 SQIVND (reference sequence). The CDR3 is 14 residues long. Here the CDR3 reads CASSIDIPGEKLFF. The CDR3 DNA follows: TGTGCCAGTAGTATCGATATTCCGGGTGAAAAACTGTTTTTT.

V gene TRBV2 combines with J gene TRBJ2-5; TRBD2 matches at 12 bases. Germline lookup yields CDR1 SNHLY and CDR2 FYNNEI. The CDR3 has 15 amino acids. After removal of 4 bases from V and 5 bases from J, the junction contained 5 bases not matched to a gene. The CDR3 loop reads CASSGLAGGEETQYF. The CDR3 DNA reads TGTGCCAGCAGTGGTCTAGCGGGGGGGGAGGAGACCCAGTACTTC.

This clone appeared a single time. CDR3 residues: CSVVGQGSATNEKLFF. The CDR3 coding sequence is TGCAGCGTCGTGGGACAGGGTTCTGCAACTAATGAAAAACTGTTTTTT. V gene TRBV29-1 combines with J gene TRBJ1-4; 9 nucleotides agree with TRBD1. J was trimmed by 0 bases and V by 6 bases; bases with no gene match: 8. Germline V CDR1 and CDR2: SQVTM, ANQGSEA. The CDR3 totals 16 residues. Full variable domain (remainder filled in from reference TRBV29-1 and TRBJ1-4): SAVISQKPSRDICQRGTSLTIQCQVDSQVTMMFWYRQQPGQSLTLIATANQGSEATYESGFVIDKFPISRPNLTFSTLTVSNMSPEDSSIYLCSVVGQGSATNEKLFFGSGTQLSVL.

The chain joins TRBV5-1 to TRBJ1-1; no definite D call. Trimming took 0 bases from V and 0 from J, leaving 6 bases between them. CDR1 SGHRS and CDR2 YFSETQ come from the germline V gene. This CDR3 spans 14 amino acids. The CDR3 reads CASSLAEVNTEAFF. DNA of the CDR3: TGCGCCAGCAGCTTGGCGGAGGTGAACACTGAAGCTTTCTTT. The entire variable domain, with the rest obtained from reference TRBV5-1 and TRBJ1-1, is as follows: KAGVTQTPRYLIKTRGQQVTLSCSPISGHRSVSWYQQTPGQGLQFLFEYFSETQRNKGNFPGRFSGRQFSNSRSEMNVSTLELGDSALYLCASSLAEVNTEAFFGQGTRLTVV.

This chain uses TRBV7-2 with TRBJ2-7, with 11 bases fitting TRBD2. V gave up 2 bases and J gave up 3 bases; unmatched junction bases: 12. The CDR3 loop spans 18 amino acids. The germline V gene encodes CDR1 SGHTA and CDR2 FQGNSA. The CDR3 loop is CASSLPSLGTSGNYEQYF. The CDR3 DNA is TGTGCCAGCAGCTTACCCTCCCTCGGGACTAGCGGAAACTACGAGCAGTACTTC.

The chain links TRBV5-1 to TRBJ2-3; 9 positions match TRBD2. Germline V lookup: CDR1 SGHRS, CDR2 YFSETQ. The CDR3 totals 16 residues. V dropped 2 bases and J dropped 0; count of bases not matched to a gene: 4. The CDR3 DNA reads as TGCGCCAGCAGCTTAGGGGGACTAGCTAGCACAGATACGCAGTATTTT. Translating gives CASSLGGLASTDTQYF.

This chain joins TRBV28 and TRBJ1-6; D might be TRBD1 (6 bases). This CDR3 comprises 16 residues. Trimming stripped 4 bases from V and 7 bases from J, with 17 bases between. Germline CDR1 MDHEN, CDR2 SYDVKM. As DNA, the CDR3 is TGTGCCAGCAGTTCAGAAGTCAGGGGTGGAAATTCACCCCTCCACTTT. This translates into CASSSEVRGGNSPLHF.

V gene TRBV4-1 combines with J gene TRBJ2-3; 10 bases agree with TRBD2. The CDR3 sequence is 16 residues long. The germline V gene encodes CDR1 MGHRA and CDR2 YSYEKL. Trimming took 2 bases from V and 2 from J; bases not matched to a gene: 4. The CDR3 region is CASSQIAGGTTDTQYF. CDR3 DNA sequence: TGCGCCAGCAGCCAAATAGCGGGGGGAACCACAGATACGCAGTATTTT.

This clone was picked up one time. The CDR3 loop reads CASSQEGEELFF. DNA for the CDR3: TGTGCCAGCAGCCAAGAGGGCGAGGAGCTGTTTTTT. The gene calls are TRBV4-2 and TRBJ2-2; D not certain. V lost 0 bases and J 10 bases, leaving 6 bases between the germline ends. Germline V CDR1 and CDR2: LGHNA, YNFKEQ. This CDR3 spans 12 amino acids.